These 10 T cell receptor beta chains share one sample of origin, sequenced in a study of blood T cell repertoires in COVID-19. Profiling relied on immunoSEQ multiplex PCR, and the TCRdb table lists in-frame clones only, not all of them. The sample yields fewer than 400,000 clones, about nine tenths seen once. The sequencing sample was made of PBMCs or T cells enriched from blood (not recorded which). Receptors originate from a man aged 55 to 69 who had recovered from COVID-19.

The chain joins TRBV6-4 to TRBJ1-5; D remains ambiguous. CDR1 is MRHNA, CDR2 SNTAGT, per germline. The CDR3 contains 13 residues. V lost 3 bases to trimming and J lost 4 bases, with 7 bases between them. In nucleotides, the CDR3 is TGTGCCAGCAGTGATTCCTTGAATCAGCCCCAGCATTTT. Its translation is CASSDSLNQPQHF.

CDR3 DNA sequence: TGTGCCAGCAGCTTAAGCCCCGGGGACTCCAGATACAATGAGCAGTTCTTC. The encoded protein is CASSLSPGDSRYNEQFF. This chain uses TRBV7-2 with TRBJ2-1; a possible D gene is TRBD2 (6 bases). The CDR3 totals 17 residues. CDR1 SGHTA and CDR2 FQGNSA come from the germline V gene. V gave up 2 bases and J gave up 4 bases, with 18 bases separating them.

V and J are TRBV5-6 and TRBJ1-1; 10 nucleotides align to TRBD1. Losses at the gene ends were 1 base for V and 4 bases for J; bases not matched to a gene: 13. There are 18 residues in the CDR3. Germline CDR1 and CDR2: SGHDT and YYEEEE. CDR3 region: CASSLRPKRQGARTEAFF. For the CDR3, the DNA is TGTGCCAGCAGCTTGCGGCCAAAAAGACAGGGGGCTCGCACTGAAGCTTTCTTT.

The chain joins TRBV28 to TRBJ2-5, with 10 bases fitting TRBD1. Germline assignment: CDR1 MDHEN and CDR2 SYDVKM. V lost 7 bases and J lost 5; bases outside the gene matches: 7. The CDR3 is 14 residues long. The CDR3 sequence: CASTLTGGRETQYF. The DNA for the CDR3 is TGTGCCAGCACCCTGACAGGGGGCAGGGAGACCCAGTACTTC.

The chain links TRBV28 to TRBJ2-7; D unresolved. Trimming stripped 4 bases from V and 7 bases from J, with 11 bases between. This CDR3 is 12 amino acids long. Germline CDR1 and CDR2: MDHEN and SYDVKM. CDR3 sequence: CASSSLGLEQYF. The CDR3 nucleotides read TGTGCCAGCAGTTCGCTAGGTCTGGAGCAGTACTTC. Supplemented by reference TRBV28 and TRBJ2-7, the full variable domain reads DVKVTQSSRYLVKRTGEKVFLECVQDMDHENMFWYRQDPGLGLRLIYFSYDVKMKEKGDIPEGYSVSREKKERFSLILESASTNQTSMYLCASSSLGLEQYFGPGTRLTVT.

V is TRBV18 and J is TRBJ1-2; tentatively, D is TRBD1 (6 bases). The germline CDR1 and CDR2 sequences are KGHSH and LQKENI. The CDR3 is 15 residues long. V shed 3 bases and J shed 4 bases, with 15 bases lying between them. As DNA, the CDR3 is TGTGCCAGCTCACCTACCCAAGACAGGACCTATGGCTACACCTTC. Translation gives CASSPTQDRTYGYTF.

The V call is TRBV2, the J call TRBJ1-2; 10 bases map to TRBD1. With 6 bases clipped from V and 5 bases from J, the junction kept 9 bases outside the gene matches. Germline CDR1 and CDR2: SNHLY and FYNNEI. This CDR3 is 15 amino acids long. CDR3 sequence reads: CASRTGQGGWYGYTF. For the CDR3, the DNA is TGTGCCAGCAGAACCGGACAGGGGGGGTGGTATGGCTACACCTTC.

V and J are TRBV27 and TRBJ1-5; TRBD1 matches 7 bases. CDR3 size: 16 residues. In germline, CDR1 is MNHEY, CDR2 SMNVEV (reference sequence). V lost 6 bases and J lost 0; bases outside the gene matches: 8. As DNA, the CDR3 is TGTGCCAGCAGGGTGGGATACAGGGGTAGCAATCAGCCCCAGCATTTT. Translated, it gives CASRVGYRGSNQPQHF.

This chain joins TRBV9 and TRBJ2-3; D gene unclear. This CDR3 spans 13 amino acids. Between the trimmed V and J ends, which lost 2 bases and 2 bases, there was a span of 6 bases. Germline V gene sequence: CDR1 SGDLS, CDR2 YYNGEE. The CDR3 protein is CASSVVFTDTQYF. In DNA form, the CDR3 reads TGTGCCAGCAGCGTTGTATTCACAGATACGCAGTATTTT.

The chain joins TRBV5-1 to TRBJ1-1; D not resolved. The CDR3 runs 14 residues. V shed 7 bases and J shed 1 base, with 14 bases lying between them. Per germline, CDR1 SGHRS and CDR2 YFSETQ. The DNA for the CDR3 is TGCGCCAGCTCAGAGGGAGCGGCGAACACTGAAGCTTTCTTT. As protein: CASSEGAANTEAFF.